What follows are 20 T cell receptor beta chains derived from one specimen sequenced in a study of blood T cell repertoires in COVID-19. Method: immunoSEQ multiplex PCR; TCRdb's copy keeps in-frame clones and lacks some. Found here are some 250,000 clones, around 90% of them singletons; the top ten hold 1% to 1.5%. The sequenced material came from PBMCs or T cells enriched from blood (not recorded which). The receptor set was obtained from a human donor in a cohort exposed to, infected with or recovered from COVID-19 (not recorded which). The donor label of this sample is uncertain.

This chain joins TRBV6-5 and TRBJ1-1; 7 positions agree with TRBD1. The CDR3 has 11 residues. Germline lookup yields CDR1 MNHEY and CDR2 SVGAGI. The J segment lost 5 bases and the V segment lost 7 bases, leaving 1 base of the junction unmatched. The DNA for the CDR3 is TGTGCCAGCAAACAGGGGACTGAAGCTTTCTTT. It codes for CASKQGTEAFF.

V and J are TRBV10-3 and TRBJ2-3, with 7 bases that match TRBD1. This CDR3 has 18 residues. The germline CDR1 and CDR2 sequences are ENHRY and SYGVKD. Losses at the gene ends were 4 bases for V and 3 bases for J; bases not matched to a gene: 16. The CDR3 coding sequence is TGTGCCATCAGTGTTTCGCAGAAGGGGGCATATATGACAGATACGCAGTATTTT. Its translation: CAISVSQKGAYMTDTQYF.

This clone was counted between two and nine times. V usage is TRBV13 and J usage is TRBJ1-3, with D possibly matching TRBD1 (6 bases). The length of the CDR3 is 14 residues. CDR1 and CDR2 (germline): PRHDT, FYEKMQ (reference sequence). V shed 4 bases and J shed 1 base, with 8 bases lying between them. This CDR3 is CASSSQGSGNTIYF. CDR3 sequence (DNA): TGTGCCAGCAGCTCACAGGGTTCTGGAAACACCATATATTTT.

This clone was observed a single time. The J gene is TRBJ2-2, the V gene TRBV19, with D perhaps TRBD2 (5 bases). CDR3 size: 14 residues. The germline gives CDR1 LNHDA, CDR2 SQIVND (reference sequence). Deletions cut 6 bases from V and 5 bases from J, with 13 bases between. As DNA, the CDR3 is TGTGCCAGTAGCAGTAGTAGCGTGACCGGGGAGCTGTTTTTT. The encoded protein is CASSSSSVTGELFF.

V and J are TRBV19 and TRBJ1-5; 9 nucleotides line up with TRBD1. J gave up 2 bases and V 4 bases, and 3 bases lay outside the gene matches. Germline V gene sequence: CDR1 LNHDA, CDR2 SQIVND (reference sequence). The CDR3 contains 15 residues. This chain's CDR3 is CASSTQGAGNQPQHF. The CDR3 nucleotides are TGTGCCAGTAGTACACAGGGGGCTGGCAATCAGCCCCAGCATTTT.

The chain couples TRBV5-4 to TRBJ2-1, with 7 bases lining up with TRBD2. The CDR3 is made up of 16 amino acids. CDR1 is SGHNT, CDR2 YYREEE, per germline (reference sequence). With 7 bases clipped from V and 4 bases from J, the junction kept 14 bases outside the gene matches. In DNA form, the CDR3 reads TGTGCCAGCCAGGGCGGGGCGGGGGTATCATACAATGAGCAGTTCTTC. Translated: CASQGGAGVSYNEQFF.

V gene TRBV21-1 combines with J gene TRBJ1-1; the table's D call, TRBD1, has no DNA check behind it. TRBV21-1 is a pseudogene locus. CDR3 length: 20 amino acids. CDR3 sequence: CASTVKRRCSGRDMNTEAFF. The CDR3 region has the DNA TGTGCCTCTACAGTCAAGAGGCGGTGTTCGGGCAGGGACATGAACACTGAAGCTTTCTTT.

The genes are TRBV4-3 and TRBJ1-3; no reliable D call. V was trimmed by 3 bases and J by 0 bases, leaving 12 bases between them. The CDR3 loop spans 16 amino acids. CDR1 and CDR2 (germline): LGHNA, YSLEER. Here the CDR3 reads CASSHGLTDSGNTIYF. As DNA, the CDR3 is TGCGCCAGCAGCCATGGCCTTACCGACTCTGGAAACACCATATATTTT.

This clone occurred once. The rearrangement joins TRBV14 to TRBJ1-3; D gene unclear. This CDR3 region has 16 residues. Germline-derived CDR1 and CDR2 are SGHDN and FVKESK. V lost 4 bases and J lost 0, with 13 bases in between. In DNA form, the CDR3 reads TGTGCCAGCAGCCCACCTGGGCGTAGCTCTGGAAACACCATATATTTT. This translates into CASSPPGRSSGNTIYF. Full variable domain (remainder filled in from reference TRBV14 and TRBJ1-3): EAGVTQFPSHSVIEKGQTVTLRCDPISGHDNLYWYRRVMGKEIKFLLHFVKESKQDESGMPNNRFLAERTGGTYSTLKVQPAELEDSGVYFCASSPPGRSSGNTIYFGEGSWLTVV.

The chain carries TRBV5-5 and TRBJ2-1; D may be TRBD1 (6 bases). V was shortened by 0 bases and J by 8 bases, with 12 bases between the two germline ends. The germline CDR1 and CDR2 sequences are SGHKS and YYEKEE (reference sequence). The CDR3 has 14 residues. The CDR3 nucleotides read TGTGCCAGCAGCTTGGACAGGGCCCAAGATGAGCAGTTCTTC. This sequence encodes CASSLDRAQDEQFF. Together with reference TRBV5-5 and TRBJ2-1, the CDR3 gives the full variable domain: DAGVTQSPTHLIKTRGQQVTLRCSPISGHKSVSWYQQVLGQGPQFIFQYYEKEERGRGNFPDRFSARQFPNYSSELNVNALLLGDSALYLCASSLDRAQDEQFFGPGTRLTVL.

The chain is built from TRBV7-2 and TRBJ1-3; tentative D call: TRBD1 (6 bases). Germline values: CDR1 SGHTA, CDR2 FQGNSA. V lost 3 bases and J lost 0, with 18 bases in between. The CDR3 is 18 amino acids. The CDR3 region is CASSFALRGSSSGNTIYF. CDR3 DNA: TGTGCCAGCAGCTTCGCCCTAAGGGGGTCGAGCTCTGGAAACACCATATATTTT.

This chain joins TRBV9 and TRBJ1-3, with a weak D call TRBD1 (5 bases). This CDR3 is 15 amino acids long. Germline V gene data show CDR1 as SGDLS and CDR2 as YYNGEE. V was clipped by 1 base and J by 0 bases, with 8 bases between them. The CDR3 sequence: CASSVTGSSGNTIYF. For the CDR3, the DNA is TGTGCCAGCAGCGTAACAGGCTCCTCTGGAAACACCATATATTTT. Full variable domain (remainder filled in from reference TRBV9 and TRBJ1-3): DSGVTQTPKHLITATGQRVTLRCSPRSGDLSVYWYQQSLDQGLQFLIQYYNGEERAKGNILERFSAQQFPDLHSELNLSSLELGDSALYFCASSVTGSSGNTIYFGEGSWLTVV.

This rearrangement joins TRBV12-5 to TRBJ1-1, with D possibly matching TRBD1 (5 bases). This CDR3 contains 14 residues. Germline V lookup: CDR1 LGHNT, CDR2 FRNRAP. V was clipped by 3 bases and J by 4 bases, with 12 bases between them. The CDR3 loop reads CASGLKGAGTEAFF. The CDR3 nucleotides read TGTGCTAGTGGTTTAAAAGGGGCAGGCACTGAAGCTTTCTTT.

The chain has TRBV7-2 and TRBJ1-5; unclear D gene. Per the germline V gene, CDR1 is SGHTA and CDR2 is FQGNSA. V lost 8 bases, J lost 0 bases, and 11 bases lay in between. This CDR3 spans 14 amino acids. Written as DNA, the CDR3 is TGTGCCAGCGCCGCAGTTAATAGCAATCAGCCCCAGCATTTT. It translates to CASAAVNSNQPQHF.

The chain has TRBV27 and TRBJ1-6, with TRBD1 matching 7 bases. With 5 bases clipped from V and 0 bases from J, the junction kept 7 bases outside the gene matches. The germline gives CDR1 MNHEY, CDR2 SMNVEV (reference sequence). This CDR3 is built from 17 residues. CDR3 sequence reads: CASSPRDRSSYNSPLHF. The CDR3 DNA is TGTGCCAGCAGTCCTCGGGACAGAAGCTCCTATAATTCACCCCTCCACTTT.

This chain links TRBV5-8 with TRBJ2-7; the D gene is possibly TRBD1 (7 bases). V lost 1 base to trimming and J lost 6 bases, with 14 bases between them. CDR3 size: 14 residues. Germline CDR1 SGHTS, CDR2 YDEGEE. CDR3 bases: TGTGCCAGCAGCTTGTTTGCCAGGGGGGCCGAGCAGTACTTC. Protein product: CASSLFARGAEQYF. The full variable domain, rest sourced from reference TRBV5-8 and TRBJ2-7, is EAGVTQSPTHLIKTRGQQATLRCSPISGHTSVYWYQQALGLGLQFLLWYDEGEERNRGNFPPRFSGRQFPNYSSELNVNALELEDSALYLCASSLFARGAEQYFGPGTRLTVT.

This chain connects TRBV6-2 or TRBV6-3 to TRBJ2-2; D ambiguous. Germline V gene lookup returns CDR1 MNHEY and CDR2 SVGEGT. CDR3 length equals 18 residues. The V end was cut by 3 bases, the J end by 2 bases, with 19 bases between. The DNA of the CDR3 is TGTGCCAGCAGTTATGGGCCTAAGTCGCGCAGCAACACCGGGGAGCTGTTTTTT. It is translated as CASSYGPKSRSNTGELFF.

J is TRBJ2-5 and V is TRBV19; weak D call: TRBD1 (5 bases). The CDR3 is made up of 13 amino acids. V was trimmed by 5 bases and J by 5 bases, leaving 12 bases between them. Per germline, CDR1 LNHDA and CDR2 SQIVND (reference sequence). This CDR3 is CASSAAGLETQYF. The CDR3 DNA reads as TGTGCCAGTAGTGCAGCAGGGTTGGAGACCCAGTACTTC.

The chain employs TRBV11-3 and TRBJ1-2, with 8 bases aligning to TRBD1. The CDR3 spans 14 residues. V dropped 1 base and J dropped 6; count of bases not matched to a gene: 4. Germline-derived CDR1 and CDR2 are SGHNT and YENEEA. The CDR3 coding sequence is TGTGCCAGCAGCTTAGGGGACAGGCCAAATGGCTACACCTTC. This sequence encodes CASSLGDRPNGYTF.

The chain recombines TRBV24-1 with TRBJ2-3; perhaps TRBD1 as D (6 bases). The CDR3 loop spans 16 amino acids. Trimming removed 4 bases at V and 2 bases at J, with 15 bases between. The V gene's germline CDR1 is KGHDR and CDR2 SFDVKD. The CDR3 loop reads CATSDPGVGNTDTQYF. The CDR3 DNA sequence: TGTGCCACCAGTGACCCAGGGGTTGGAAACACAGATACGCAGTATTTT.